A selection of T cell receptor beta chains follows, all from one sample in a study of T cell responses to AZD1222 COVID-19 vaccine. TCRdb keeps only in-frame clones here, not all; method: immunoSEQ multiplex PCR. The table includes approximately 70,000 clones, approximately 81% detected once. The source material was peripheral blood, sampled on day 0 of AZD1222 vaccination. These receptor sequences come from an adult in good health. CDR3s include the opening cysteine and the closing phenylalanine or tryptophan. D genes are given only for firm matches. Clone size is given for some rows only: seen once, a few or many times, or a class if the clone is expanded.

CASSLLTPEDYGYTF	TGTGCCAGCAGCTTATTAACCCCGGAAGACTATGGCTACACCTTC	.	TRBJ1-2	.	TRBV7-8
CASSQGAGGTQYF	TGTGCCAGCAGCCAAGGGGCGGGGGGGACGCAGTATTTT	TRBD2	TRBJ2-3	.	TRBV7-9
CSARGATEAFF	TGCAGTGCTAGAGGAGCCACTGAAGCTTTCTTT	.	TRBJ1-1	.	TRBV20-1
CASTEAVRNTIYF	TGTGCCAGTACGGAGGCAGTGAGGAACACCATATATTTT	.	TRBJ1-3	.	TRBV19
CASRQLRTEAFF	TGTGCCAGTCGACAGTTGAGGACTGAAGCTTTCTTT	.	TRBJ1-1	.	TRBV28
CASSLSGQNSPLHF	TGTGCCAGCAGTTTAAGCGGACAGAATTCACCCCTCCACTTT	.	TRBJ1-6	.	TRBV27
CASRLAGPTNEQFF	TGTGCCAGCAGACTAGCGGGGCCCACAAATGAGCAGTTCTTC	TRBD2	TRBJ2-1	.	TRBV6-5
CASSPGVRDRQYF	TGCGCCAGCAGCCCAGGAGTCCGGGACAGGCAGTACTTC	TRBD1	TRBJ2-4	few	TRBV4-1
CASSVTGRSGNTIYF	TGTGCCAGTAGTGTCACAGGGCGCTCTGGAAACACCATATATTTT	.	TRBJ1-3	once	TRBV19
CAWSKVRGAFF	TGTGCCTGGAGTAAAGTCCGCGGAGCTTTCTTT	.	TRBJ1-1	.	TRBV30
CASSLQYGDTEAFF	TGTGCCAGCAGCTTACAGTACGGGGACACTGAAGCTTTCTTT	.	TRBJ1-1	.	TRBV7-8
CAIRSTTNTEAFF	TGTGCCATCCGGTCAACGACTAACACTGAAGCTTTCTTT	.	TRBJ1-1	.	TRBV19
CASSFSAAYEQYF	TGCGCCAGCAGCTTTTCAGCTGCCTACGAGCAGTACTTC	.	TRBJ2-7	few	TRBV5-1
CASSVGNSGRYYEQFF	TGCGCCAGCAGCGTTGGGAATTCCGGGAGATACTATGAGCAGTTCTTC	.	TRBJ2-1	.	TRBV5-1
CARTGSYEQYF	TGTGCCAGAACAGGGTCCTACGAGCAGTACTTC	.	TRBJ2-7	.	TRBV21-1
CAGYSGEAFF	TGTGCCGGTTACTCAGGTGAAGCTTTCTTT	.	TRBJ1-1	.	TRBV30
CASSSGRYEQYF	TGTGCCAGCAGCTCGGGGAGATACGAGCAGTACTTC	.	TRBJ2-7	.	TRBV3-1/TRBV3-2
CAASDSSRLYGYTF	TGTGCCGCCTCAGACAGTTCCCGCCTTTATGGCTACACCTTC	.	TRBJ1-2	.	TRBV6-5
CSVDLGGYEQYF	TGCAGCGTCGACCTAGGGGGTTACGAGCAGTACTTC	.	TRBJ2-7	once	TRBV29-1